Listed here are 17 T cell receptor beta chains from one sample, sequenced in a study of blood T cell repertoires in COVID-19 (TCRdb year 2020). Library preparation was by the immunoSEQ multiplex PCR assay. In TCRdb, the immuneACCESS table is reduced to in-frame sequences with V and J assigned. These tables do not hold every clone; where another copy was compared, an unresolved V gene accounts for under half, and the others remain unexplained. Across this sample there are 100,000 to 120,000 clones, with roughly 85% seen only once. Of the sample, 15% falls within the top ten clones. Specimen: peripheral blood. These receptors were collected from a woman older than 75 with acute or convalescent COVID-19.

The chain has TRBV19 and TRBJ2-1; the D is unclear. The length of the CDR3 is 12 residues. V was trimmed by 5 bases and J by 5 bases, leaving 7 bases between them. Germline V CDR1 and CDR2: LNHDA, SQIVND (reference sequence). The CDR3 loop is CASSSFDNEQFF. The DNA of the CDR3 is TGTGCCAGTAGTTCTTTCGACAATGAGCAGTTCTTC.

CDR3 protein: CASSGSGVVDTGELFF. The CDR3 DNA reads TGCGCCAGCAGTGGTAGCGGGGTCGTCGACACCGGGGAGCTGTTTTTT. The rearrangement joins TRBV10-2 to TRBJ2-2, with 8 bases that match TRBD2. The CDR3 is made up of 16 amino acids. The V segment lost 4 bases and the J segment 3 bases; nucleotides outside the gene matches: 7. Germline V gives CDR1 WSHSY, CDR2 SAAADI.

This chain links TRBV20-1 with TRBJ1-5, with D unclear. Per germline, CDR1 DFQATT and CDR2 SNEGSKA (reference sequence). The CDR3 is 11 residues long. The V gene lost 0 bases and the J gene lost 11 bases, with 8 bases spanning the gap. CDR3 loop: CSARDNTAQHF. The CDR3 nucleotides read TGCAGTGCTAGAGATAATACAGCCCAGCATTTT.

V usage is TRBV7-2 and J usage is TRBJ2-3; 10 positions match TRBD2. The CDR3 spans 16 residues. Germline V CDR1 and CDR2: SGHTA, FQGNSA. Trimming took 5 bases from V and 2 from J; bases not matched to a gene: 7. The CDR3 nucleotides are TGTGCCAGCAGCCCTAATAGCGGGAGGCCCACAGATACGCAGTATTTT. Encoded protein: CASSPNSGRPTDTQYF.

This rearrangement joins TRBV19 to TRBJ1-6, with TRBD1 matching 9 bases. Germline CDR1 reads LNHDA; CDR2 reads SQIVND (reference sequence). After removal of 8 bases from V and 7 bases from J, the junction contained 12 bases not matched to a gene. CDR3 size: 16 residues. CDR3 in DNA: TGTGCCAGTTCCGCCTGGGGACAGGGAGGAAATTCACCCCTCCACTTT. Amino acid sequence: CASSAWGQGGNSPLHF.

The chain joins TRBV5-1 to TRBJ1-4; TRBD1 matches 8 bases. The length of the CDR3 is 16 residues. V lost 0 bases to trimming and J lost 2 bases; unmatched junction nucleotides: 3. CDR1 and CDR2 from the germline V gene are SGHRS and YFSETQ. The CDR3 region has the DNA TGCGCCAGCAGCTTGGTACAGGGGGGGACTAATGAAAAACTGTTTTTT. This codes for CASSLVQGGTNEKLFF.

This chain links TRBV7-2 with TRBJ2-1; TRBD2 agrees at 9 bases. The trim removed 3 bases at V and 0 bases at J, leaving 3 bases unmatched. In germline, CDR1 is SGHTA, CDR2 FQGNSA. CDR3 length equals 16 residues. CDR3 sequence (DNA): TGTGCCAGCAGCTTGGGTAGCGGGAGCTCCTACAATGAGCAGTTCTTC. Amino acids: CASSLGSGSSYNEQFF.

This clone turned up a few times. The J gene is TRBJ2-7, the V gene TRBV12-1; TRBD1, the table's D call, was not compared with the DNA. TRBV12-1 is a pseudogene locus. This CDR3 comprises 14 residues. The CDR3 nucleotides are TGTGCCAGCAGCTTGGGACAGGGGTTCTACGAGCAGTACTTC. Its translation: CASSLGQGFYEQYF.

This clone was recorded a few times. The rearrangement joins TRBV19 to TRBJ2-1; D unresolved. The germline V gene encodes CDR1 LNHDA and CDR2 SQIVND (reference sequence). V lost 1 base and J lost 0, with 7 bases in between. This CDR3 region has 15 residues. CDR3 residues: CASSIGQNSYNEQFF. The CDR3 nucleotides read TGTGCCAGTAGTATAGGGCAGAACTCCTACAATGAGCAGTTCTTC.

The chain couples TRBV27 to TRBJ1-5, with a possible D match to TRBD1 (5 bases). The V end was cut by 8 bases, the J end by 7 bases, with 18 bases between. Germline loops: CDR1 MNHEY, CDR2 SMNVEV (reference sequence). The CDR3 is made up of 14 amino acids. This CDR3 reads CASGAGSPAQPQHF. In DNA, the CDR3 is TGTGCCAGCGGGGCCGGATCCCCGGCCCAGCCCCAGCATTTT.

The chain uses TRBV5-1 and TRBJ2-3; 8 positions match TRBD2. The V gene's germline CDR1 is SGHRS and CDR2 YFSETQ. Trimming cost V 0 bases and J 4 bases; bases outside gene matches: 7. The CDR3 is 16 residues long. The CDR3 nucleotides read TGCGCCAGCAGCTTGGAACCTAGCGGGTTGCCAGATACGCAGTATTTT. This sequence encodes CASSLEPSGLPDTQYF.

The rearrangement links TRBV5-6 to TRBJ1-2, with D hard to call. The CDR3 length is 13 residues. Germline CDR1 reads SGHDT; CDR2 reads YYEEEE. The V gene lost 0 bases and the J gene lost 4 bases, with 7 bases spanning the gap. Written as DNA, the CDR3 is TGTGCCAGCAGCTTGGAGCAGGTCTATGGCTACACCTTC. Translating it yields CASSLEQVYGYTF.

This chain links TRBV29-1 with TRBJ1-1; D is uncertain. Between the trimmed V and J ends, which lost 6 bases and 0 bases, there was a span of 8 bases. CDR1 and CDR2 (germline): SQVTM, ANQGSEA. This CDR3 is built from 12 residues. The CDR3 loop is CSVGWVNTEAFF. Here the CDR3 DNA reads TGCAGCGTCGGGTGGGTGAACACTGAAGCTTTCTTT.

The J gene is TRBJ1-5, the V gene TRBV2; 7 bases map to TRBD1. The V segment lost 3 bases and the J segment 4 bases; nucleotides outside the gene matches: 9. CDR1 and CDR2 (germline): SNHLY, FYNNEI. This CDR3 is built from 16 residues. CDR3 nucleotide sequence: TGTGCCAGCAGTGACCAAGGGGGCAGAACAAATCAGCCCCAGCATTTT. It specifies CASSDQGGRTNQPQHF.

The chain uses TRBV24-1 and TRBJ2-5; D gene unclear. Germline V gives CDR1 KGHDR, CDR2 SFDVKD. Trimming removed 4 bases from V and 5 bases from J, with 10 bases in between. The CDR3 is 13 residues long. The CDR3 here is CATSEPQVETQYF. DNA of the CDR3: TGTGCCACCAGTGAACCGCAGGTGGAGACCCAGTACTTC.

The chain joins TRBV2 to TRBJ2-3; TRBD2 is a possible D gene (5 bases). CDR1 and CDR2 (germline): SNHLY, FYNNEI. This CDR3 spans 13 amino acids. V dropped 7 bases and J dropped 3 bases, with 11 bases sitting between them. CDR3 DNA: TGTGCCAGCATCGTCGAGGGTACAGATACGCAGTATTTT. It is translated as CASIVEGTDTQYF.

J is TRBJ1-5 and V is TRBV6-1; D might be TRBD1 (5 bases). V was shortened by 7 bases and J by 1 base, with 11 bases between the two germline ends. The CDR3 spans 14 residues. Germline assignment: CDR1 MNHNS and CDR2 SASEGT. CDR3 region: CASNSGISNQPQHF. The CDR3 DNA is TGTGCCAGCAACTCAGGGATCAGCAATCAGCCCCAGCATTTT.